These T cell receptor beta chains were read from a single sample in a study of cytomegalovirus exposure and HLA in healthy donors. The assay was immunoSEQ multiplex PCR, and TCRdb's table has in-frame clones only and misses some. The sample lists 85,000 to 130,000 clones; more than 60% were seen once. What was sequenced was PBMCs. The receptors were sampled from a middle-aged man in good health and CMV-seronegative. The CDR3 runs from the conserved cysteine through the conserved F or W. The D gene is left open where the match is weak. Where a row states a size, it is once, few, many or the class of an expanded clone; other rows omit it.

cdr3_length,v_call,d_call,j_call,clone_size,cdr3_aa,cdr3_nt
15,TRBV7-8,TRBD2,TRBJ2-1,-,CASSFTYQRGNEQFF,TGTGCCAGCAGCTTTACGTATCAGCGGGGCAATGAGCAGTTCTTC
14,TRBV29-1,TRBD2,TRBJ2-7,once,CSVEVLAGAAEQYF,TGCAGCGTTGAAGTCCTAGCGGGGGCCGCCGAGCAGTACTTC
16,TRBV2,-,TRBJ1-3,-,CASSEDRFSSGNTIYF,TGTGCCAGCAGTGAAGACAGATTCAGCTCTGGAAACACCATATATTTT
11,TRBV20-1,-,TRBJ2-3,-,CSARGARLQYF,TGCAGTGCGAGAGGGGCCCGCTTGCAGTATTTT
14,TRBV19,-,TRBJ1-1,-,CASTWGGDGTEAFF,TGTGCCAGTACGTGGGGGGGGGATGGCACTGAAGCTTTCTTT
20,TRBV4-1,-,TRBJ2-6,few,CASSQGGGRGALSGANVLTF,TGCGCCAGCAGCCAAGGAGGGGGCAGGGGGGCCCTCTCTGGGGCCAACGTCCTGACTTTC
15,TRBV27,-,TRBJ2-1,-,CASSLRTVGPIGQFF,TGTGCCAGCAGTCTTAGGACAGTAGGGCCTATAGGGCAGTTCTTC
15,TRBV7-9,TRBD1,TRBJ2-2,-,CASRPGQDNTGELFF,TGTGCCAGCAGACCGGGACAGGATAACACCGGGGAGCTGTTTTTT
14,TRBV10-3,-,TRBJ2-3,-,CAISESRPTDTQYF,TGTGCCATCAGTGAGTCGAGGCCCACAGATACGCAGTATTTT
14,TRBV5-6,-,TRBJ2-5,few,CASSKETRSETQYF,TGTGCCAGCAGTAAAGAGACTAGGTCTGAGACCCAGTACTTC
11,TRBV2,-,TRBJ2-1,once,CASTPLVEQFF,TGTGCCAGCACCCCCCTTGTAGAGCAGTTCTTC
15,TRBV7-7,-,TRBJ2-6,once,CASSLGRSGANVLTF,TGTGCCAGCAGCTTAGGGCGGTCTGGGGCCAACGTCCTGACTTTC
15,TRBV5-1,TRBD2,TRBJ2-5,-,CASSLVTSGEGAQYF,TGCGCCAGCAGCTTGGTGACTAGCGGGGAAGGGGCCCAGTACTTC
13,TRBV15,-,TRBJ2-7,-,CATSRDIGYEQYF,TGTGCCACCAGCAGAGATATCGGTTACGAGCAGTACTTC
17,TRBV25-1,TRBD1,TRBJ2-5,few,CASSESTGGGRKETQYF,TGTGCCAGCAGTGAATCCACAGGGGGCGGGCGAAAAGAGACCCAGTACTTC
14,TRBV19,TRBD1,TRBJ2-3,once,CASSSDRDSYTQYF,TGTGCCAGTAGTAGCGACAGGGACAGCTATACGCAGTATTTT
15,TRBV5-6,TRBD2,TRBJ2-7,few,CASSPGLAGGYEQYF,TGTGCCAGCAGCCCGGGACTAGCGGGGGGCTACGAGCAGTACTTC
16,TRBV7-9,TRBD1,TRBJ1-3,-,CASSSGQGSPGNTIYF,TGTGCCAGCAGCTCCGGACAGGGCTCTCCTGGAAACACCATATATTTT
14,TRBV7-9,-,TRBJ1-6,-,CASSPGQSNSPLHF,TGTGCCAGCAGCCCTGGACAGAGTAATTCACCCCTCCACTTT
15,TRBV23-1,TRBD1,TRBJ1-5,few,CASSRDRVGTQPQHF,TGCGCCAGCAGCCGAGACAGGGTCGGAACTCAGCCCCAGCATTTT
13,TRBV18,-,TRBJ2-1,-,CASSPGGLDEQFF,TGTGCCAGCTCACCAGGGGGCCTCGATGAGCAGTTCTTC
16,TRBV5-4,TRBD2,TRBJ2-5,-,CASSLPGGEIQETQYF,TGTGCCAGCAGCTTGCCGGGGGGAGAAATCCAAGAGACCCAGTACTTC
16,TRBV6-1,TRBD2,TRBJ2-3,-,CASSEQAGPSTDTQYF,TGTGCCAGCAGTGAACAAGCGGGGCCTAGCACAGATACGCAGTATTTT
13,TRBV19,-,TRBJ1-5,-,CASSIALDMPQHF,TGTGCCAGTAGTATCGCACTTGATATGCCCCAGCATTTT
14,TRBV28,-,TRBJ1-1,-,CASSSLGAWTEAFF,TGTGCCAGCAGTTCTCTAGGGGCTTGGACTGAAGCTTTCTTT
15,TRBV7-2,-,TRBJ1-1,-,CASSLRGLRNTEAFF,TGTGCCAGCAGCTTAAGGGGGTTGAGGAACACTGAAGCTTTCTTT
15,TRBV9,TRBD2,TRBJ2-5,-,CASSVDPSGVETQYF,TGTGCCAGCAGCGTAGATCCTAGCGGGGTAGAGACCCAGTACTTC
14,TRBV18,-,TRBJ1-1,-,CASSLREGTGEAFF,TGTGCCAGCTCTCTCCGGGAGGGAACAGGTGAAGCTTTCTTT
15,TRBV2,TRBD2,TRBJ2-3,-,CASTRLGAGRDTQYF,TGTGCCAGCACCCGCCTGGGAGCGGGGAGAGATACGCAGTATTTT
15,TRBV5-1,-,TRBJ2-3,-,CASSLTVVGTDTQYF,TGCGCCAGCAGCTTGACGGTGGTCGGCACAGATACGCAGTATTTT
16,TRBV2,-,TRBJ2-2,-,CATHPQGTMNTGELFF,TGTGCCACCCACCCCCAGGGGACTATGAACACCGGGGAGCTGTTTTTT
12,TRBV7-9,TRBD1,TRBJ1-5,-,CASSSDRGMEHF,TGTGCCAGCAGCTCCGACAGGGGAATGGAGCATTTT
17,TRBV5-4,-,TRBJ1-1,-,CASSLALGTAGNTEAFF,TGTGCCAGCAGCTTGGCCCTGGGTACGGCGGGGAACACTGAAGCTTTCTTT
17,TRBV7-2,TRBD1,TRBJ1-1,-,CASSRRPGTGPNTEAFF,TGTGCCAGCAGCCGACGTCCCGGGACAGGCCCGAACACTGAAGCTTTCTTT
14,TRBV25-1,TRBD1,TRBJ2-7,-,CASSEGQSFYEQYF,TGTGCCAGCAGTGAGGGACAGAGTTTCTACGAGCAGTACTTC
18,TRBV5-5,TRBD2,TRBJ2-2,-,CASSSTSGPTRGTGELFF,TGTGCCAGCAGCTCGACTAGCGGTCCCACCCGGGGCACCGGGGAGCTGTTTTTT
17,TRBV4-1,-,TRBJ1-2,few,CASRGFYVGGKPYGYTF,TGCGCCAGCCGGGGATTTTATGTAGGGGGAAAACCTTATGGCTACACCTTC